This TCR beta chain was identified during a study of cytomegalovirus exposure and HLA in healthy donors. Looking at the study overall: A preliminary data release comprised roughly 80 million unique TCRs obtained from HLA-typed donors.

The ends were cut back, 6 bases at V and 1 base at J, with 10 bases in the middle. Germline-derived CDR1 and CDR2 are SGHRS and YFSETQ. This CDR3 is 14 amino acids long. Regarding this clone: The antigen is undetermined.

Primers: 60 Vbeta forward and 13 Jbeta reverse. Assay used: immunoSEQ multiplex PCR; TCRdb lists only in-frame clones, some missing. Among 90,000 to 120,000 clones, over 60% were seen once, and the ten largest hold roughly 3.9%. Findings and limits, study-wide: Analyses of presence and absence presupposed an approximately uniform sequencing depth across donors.

The clonotype originates from a male donor in good health and CMV-seronegative. V usage is TRBV5-1 and J usage is TRBJ2-2; TRBD1 is a possible D gene (5 bases). Source material: PBMCs. The CDR3 sequence: CASTKTENTGELFF. The DNA of the CDR3 is TGCGCCAGCACGAAGACAGAGAACACCGGGGAGCTGTTTTTT. The variable domain in full, with the rest retrieved from reference TRBV5-1 and TRBJ2-2, is KAGVTQTPRYLIKTRGQQVTLSCSPISGHRSVSWYQQTPGQGLQFLFEYFSETQRNKGNFPGRFSGRQFSNSRSEMNVSTLELGDSALYLCASTKTENTGELFFGEGSRLTVL.